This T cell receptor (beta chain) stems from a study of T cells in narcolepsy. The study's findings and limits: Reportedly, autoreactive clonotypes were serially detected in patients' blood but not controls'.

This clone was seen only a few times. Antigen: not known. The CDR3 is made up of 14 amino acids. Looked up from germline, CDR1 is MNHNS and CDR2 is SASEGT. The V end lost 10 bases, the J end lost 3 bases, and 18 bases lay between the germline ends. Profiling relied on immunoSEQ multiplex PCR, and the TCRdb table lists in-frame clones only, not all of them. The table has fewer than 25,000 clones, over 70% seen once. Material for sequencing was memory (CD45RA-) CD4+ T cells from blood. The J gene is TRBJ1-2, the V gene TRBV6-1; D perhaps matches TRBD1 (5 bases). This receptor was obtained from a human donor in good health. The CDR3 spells CATIPLTADYGYTF. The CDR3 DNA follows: TGTGCCACCATCCCTCTGACAGCCGACTATGGCTACACCTTC.